This TCR beta chain was profiled in a study of T-cell memory formation after mild COVID-19. Study information: For the most part, TCR clusters were specific to one donor.

5'RACE, which relied on constant-segment primers, yielded TCR alpha and TCR beta cDNA libraries carrying sample barcodes and UMIs. One entry per CDR3 protein results from TCRdb running MiXCR on the 5' RACE reads. Among approximately 250,000 distinct CDR3 sequences listed, 15% were seen once. Findings and limits, study-wide: Still unconfirmed is whether the second-wave clones peaking on day 37 recognized SARS-CoV-2. Pre-infection memory showed some responding clones, and this suggested that cross-reactive memory joined.

Trimming shortened V by 0 bases and J by 11 bases, and 11 bases separated the two germline ends. The CDR3 spans 14 residues. Germline-derived CDR1 and CDR2 are KGHSH and LQKENI. This clonotype was detected a few times. Its antigen is unknown. This TCR derives from an adult woman who had mild COVID-19 (a few samples of this study predate the infection). Cell type and time point are not known. The chain links TRBV18 to TRBJ1-6; no definite D call. The sequencing sample was made of PBMCs or a T cell subset sorted from them (not recorded which). Here the CDR3 DNA reads TGTGCCAGCTCACCACCTTATGGAATGGCACCCCTCCACTTT. Residues: CASSPPYGMAPLHF. Based on the CDR3 plus reference TRBV18 and TRBJ1-6, the full variable domain is NAGVMQNPRHLVRRRGQEARLRCSPMKGHSHVYWYRQLPEEGLKFMVYLQKENIIDESGMPKERFSAEFPKEGPSILRIQQVVRGDSAAYFCASSPPYGMAPLHFGNGTRLTVT.